This record looks at one TCR beta chain sequence and its context. Antigen specificity is unknown. TCRdb's table, derived via immunoSEQ multiplex PCR, lists solely in-frame clones and lacks some. The data contain some 110,000 clones, about 94% of them singletons. Trimming took off 1 base at V and 4 bases at J, with 15 bases between the two ends. The CDR3 covers 15 residues. CDR1 and CDR2 from the germline V gene are SGHTS and YDEGEE. This sample is part of a study of siplizumab effects on memory and regulatory T cells. Study-level points and caveats: For siplizumab cultures, the suppressive function of their proliferating Tregs was not confirmed. Memory T cells appeared less diverse than naive cells, which seemed to contribute substantially to alloresponse.

The specimen sequenced was non-Treg CD4+ T cells sorted from blood. The genes are TRBV5-8 and TRBJ2-7, with D perhaps assigned TRBD1 or TRBD2 (7 bases each). The TCR comes from a human donor in good health. The chain's CDR3 is CASSLRTGAGYEQYF. CDR3 DNA: TGTGCCAGCAGCTTGAGGACAGGAGCGGGGTACGAGCAGTACTTC. Drawing the rest from reference TRBV5-8 and TRBJ2-7, the complete variable domain is EAGVTQSPTHLIKTRGQQATLRCSPISGHTSVYWYQQALGLGLQFLLWYDEGEERNRGNFPPRFSGRQFPNYSSELNVNALELEDSALYLCASSLRTGAGYEQYFGPGTRLTVT.